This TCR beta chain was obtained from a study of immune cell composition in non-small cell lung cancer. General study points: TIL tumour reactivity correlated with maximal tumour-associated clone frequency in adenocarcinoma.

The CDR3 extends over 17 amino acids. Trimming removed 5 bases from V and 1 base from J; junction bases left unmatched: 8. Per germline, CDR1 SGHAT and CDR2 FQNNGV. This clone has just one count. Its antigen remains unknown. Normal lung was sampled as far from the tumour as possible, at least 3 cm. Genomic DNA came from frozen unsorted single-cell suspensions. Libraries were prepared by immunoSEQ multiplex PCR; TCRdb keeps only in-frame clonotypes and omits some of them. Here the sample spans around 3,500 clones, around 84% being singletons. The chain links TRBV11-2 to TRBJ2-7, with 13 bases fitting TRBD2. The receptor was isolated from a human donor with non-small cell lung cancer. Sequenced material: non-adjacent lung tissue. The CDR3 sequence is CASSGLAGEVKSYEQYF. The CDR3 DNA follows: TGTGCCAGCAGCGGACTAGCGGGAGAAGTAAAGTCCTACGAGCAGTACTTC. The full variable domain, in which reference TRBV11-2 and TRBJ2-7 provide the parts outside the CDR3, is EAGVAQSPRYKIIEKRQSVAFWCNPISGHATLYWYQQILGQGPKLLIQFQNNGVVDDSQLPKDRFSAERLKGVDSTLKIQPAKLEDSAVYLCASSGLAGEVKSYEQYFGPGTRLTVT.